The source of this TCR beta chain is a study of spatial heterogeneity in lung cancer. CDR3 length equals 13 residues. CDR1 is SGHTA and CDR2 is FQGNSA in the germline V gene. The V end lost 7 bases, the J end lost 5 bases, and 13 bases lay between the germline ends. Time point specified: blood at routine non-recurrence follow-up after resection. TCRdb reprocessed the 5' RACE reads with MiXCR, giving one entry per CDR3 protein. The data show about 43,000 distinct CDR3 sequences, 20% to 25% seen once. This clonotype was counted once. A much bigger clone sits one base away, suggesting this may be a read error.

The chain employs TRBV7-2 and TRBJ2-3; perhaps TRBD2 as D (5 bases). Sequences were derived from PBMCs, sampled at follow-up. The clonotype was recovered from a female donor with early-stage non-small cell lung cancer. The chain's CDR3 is CASTHTRVDTQYF. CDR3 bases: TGTGCCAGCACCCACACTAGGGTAGATACGCAGTATTTT.